The 13 T cell receptor beta chains below were found in one sample sequenced in a study of cytomegalovirus exposure and HLA in healthy donors. Primers for the PCR totalled 60 Vbeta and 13 Jbeta. Sequencing used immunoSEQ multiplex PCR; TCRdb keeps in-frame clones, though not all of them. Here the sample spans roughly 110,000 clones, 70% being singletons. Sequencing was done on a sample of PBMCs. All receptors come from a man under 40 in good health and CMV-seropositive.

This clone was counted a single time. This chain links TRBV18 with TRBJ2-7, with D perhaps matching TRBD2 (6 bases). This CDR3 contains 14 residues. The germline V gene has CDR1 KGHSH and CDR2 LQKENI. V lost 5 bases and J 7 bases, leaving 18 bases between the germline ends. CDR3 DNA: TGTGCCAGCTCATCCTCTAGCAGCGGGTCGGAGCAGTACGTC. It specifies CASSSSSSGSEQYV.

V and J are TRBV27 and TRBJ1-2, with 9 bases lining up with TRBD1. Germline-derived CDR1 and CDR2 are MNHEY and SMNVEV (reference sequence). The length of the CDR3 is 13 residues. With V trimmed by 6 bases and J by 5 bases, 4 bases remained unmatched. CDR3 residues: CASRDRGLYGYTF. The CDR3 region has the DNA TGTGCCAGCAGGGACAGGGGTCTATATGGCTACACCTTC.

The table lists this clone with a few counts. CDR3: CASSLETGGVGKLFF. The CDR3 coding sequence is TGTGCCAGCAGCCTCGAGACAGGTGGGGTTGGAAAACTGTTTTTT. This chain links TRBV11-2 with TRBJ1-4, with a tentative D call TRBD1 (6 bases). The V gene lost 5 bases and the J gene lost 10 bases, with 20 bases spanning the gap. CDR3 size: 15 residues. CDR1 is SGHAT and CDR2 is FQNNGV in the germline V gene.

The V and J genes are TRBV13 and TRBJ2-7; D unresolved. The germline gives CDR1 PRHDT, CDR2 FYEKMQ (reference sequence). CDR3 length: 12 amino acids. Between the trimmed V and J ends, which lost 5 bases and 0 bases, there was a span of 5 bases. The CDR3 loop reads CASSRSSYEQYF. In DNA form, the CDR3 reads TGTGCCAGCAGCCGTAGCTCCTACGAGCAGTACTTC.

The chain employs TRBV7-3 and TRBJ2-1; tentative D call: TRBD1 (5 bases). With 2 bases removed from V and 2 bases from J, the gap between germline ends came to 7 bases. The CDR3 length is 14 residues. Germline CDR1 is SGHTA and CDR2 is FQGTGA. The CDR3 sequence: CASSLVDTYNEQFF. The CDR3 DNA reads TGTGCCAGCAGCTTAGTGGACACCTACAATGAGCAGTTCTTC.

The chain has TRBV28 and TRBJ1-1; 9 nucleotides agree with TRBD1. CDR1 and CDR2 from the germline V gene are MDHEN and SYDVKM. J lost 7 bases, V lost 5 bases, and 14 bases had no gene match. There are 16 residues in the CDR3. CDR3 sequence (DNA): TGTGCCAGCAGTGCAACAGGGGGCACGACTGCCTTTGAAGCTTTCTTT. Protein: CASSATGGTTAFEAFF.

This clone was picked up a small number of times. The CDR3 region is CASSGIGGFTDTQYF. CDR3 bases: TGTGCCAGCAGTGGGATCGGAGGGTTTACAGATACGCAGTATTTT. This chain joins TRBV28 and TRBJ2-3, with a weak D call TRBD2 (6 bases). This CDR3 has 15 residues. V was cut by 5 bases and J by 3 bases, with 15 bases left in between. Germline V gene lookup returns CDR1 MDHEN and CDR2 SYDVKM.

V is TRBV5-5 and J is TRBJ1-6; 9 nucleotides match TRBD1. The CDR3 has 14 residues. Losses at the gene ends were 4 bases for V and 7 bases for J; bases not matched to a gene: 3. CDR1 and CDR2 from the germline V gene are SGHKS and YYEKEE (reference sequence). CDR3 in amino acids: CASSRQGVNSPLHF. The CDR3 DNA reads TGTGCCAGCAGCCGACAGGGGGTGAATTCACCCCTCCACTTT.

This rearrangement joins TRBV5-6 to TRBJ1-2, with 7 bases that match TRBD1. Germline trimming cut 4 bases from V and 14 bases from J; bases unmatched to any gene: 14. There are 13 residues in the CDR3. Germline values: CDR1 SGHDT, CDR2 YYEEEE. CDR3: CASSPSPDRADTF. DNA for the CDR3: TGTGCCAGCAGCCCTAGCCCCGACAGGGCGGATACCTTC.

The chain is built from TRBV5-1 and TRBJ2-1; TRBD1 matches 8 bases. The length of the CDR3 is 15 residues. Germline V CDR1 and CDR2: SGHRS, YFSETQ. V dropped 3 bases and J dropped 0; count of bases not matched to a gene: 2. The CDR3 reads CASSWTGISYNEQFF. The CDR3 bases are TGCGCCAGCAGCTGGACAGGGATCTCCTACAATGAGCAGTTCTTC.

The sample holds a few counts of this clone. The chain has TRBV9 and TRBJ2-5; TRBD1 aligns across 10 bases. Per the germline V gene, CDR1 is SGDLS and CDR2 is YYNGEE. Trimming removed 7 bases from V and 4 bases from J; junction bases left unmatched: 7. The CDR3 is 14 amino acids. CDR3 residues: CASGRDRGAETQYF. The CDR3 nucleotides are TGTGCCAGCGGCCGGGACAGGGGCGCAGAGACCCAGTACTTC.

This rearrangement joins TRBV2 to TRBJ2-7, with 7 bases identical to TRBD1. CDR3 length: 14 amino acids. V shed 5 bases and J 3 bases; nucleotides not matched to a gene: 7. Germline V gene sequence: CDR1 SNHLY, CDR2 FYNNEI. CDR3 bases: TGTGCCAGCAGTCCCCTCAGACAGGGCTACGAGCAGTACGTC. Translating gives CASSPLRQGYEQYV.

This clone was seen a single time. The chain is built from TRBV5-1 and TRBJ2-1, with D hard to call. This CDR3 has 14 amino acids. Germline CDR1 SGHRS, CDR2 YFSETQ. V gave up 0 bases and J gave up 5 bases, with 9 bases separating them. Written as DNA, the CDR3 is TGCGCCAGCAGCTTGGCCTCAACTGACAATGAGCAGTTCTTC. Translating gives CASSLASTDNEQFF.